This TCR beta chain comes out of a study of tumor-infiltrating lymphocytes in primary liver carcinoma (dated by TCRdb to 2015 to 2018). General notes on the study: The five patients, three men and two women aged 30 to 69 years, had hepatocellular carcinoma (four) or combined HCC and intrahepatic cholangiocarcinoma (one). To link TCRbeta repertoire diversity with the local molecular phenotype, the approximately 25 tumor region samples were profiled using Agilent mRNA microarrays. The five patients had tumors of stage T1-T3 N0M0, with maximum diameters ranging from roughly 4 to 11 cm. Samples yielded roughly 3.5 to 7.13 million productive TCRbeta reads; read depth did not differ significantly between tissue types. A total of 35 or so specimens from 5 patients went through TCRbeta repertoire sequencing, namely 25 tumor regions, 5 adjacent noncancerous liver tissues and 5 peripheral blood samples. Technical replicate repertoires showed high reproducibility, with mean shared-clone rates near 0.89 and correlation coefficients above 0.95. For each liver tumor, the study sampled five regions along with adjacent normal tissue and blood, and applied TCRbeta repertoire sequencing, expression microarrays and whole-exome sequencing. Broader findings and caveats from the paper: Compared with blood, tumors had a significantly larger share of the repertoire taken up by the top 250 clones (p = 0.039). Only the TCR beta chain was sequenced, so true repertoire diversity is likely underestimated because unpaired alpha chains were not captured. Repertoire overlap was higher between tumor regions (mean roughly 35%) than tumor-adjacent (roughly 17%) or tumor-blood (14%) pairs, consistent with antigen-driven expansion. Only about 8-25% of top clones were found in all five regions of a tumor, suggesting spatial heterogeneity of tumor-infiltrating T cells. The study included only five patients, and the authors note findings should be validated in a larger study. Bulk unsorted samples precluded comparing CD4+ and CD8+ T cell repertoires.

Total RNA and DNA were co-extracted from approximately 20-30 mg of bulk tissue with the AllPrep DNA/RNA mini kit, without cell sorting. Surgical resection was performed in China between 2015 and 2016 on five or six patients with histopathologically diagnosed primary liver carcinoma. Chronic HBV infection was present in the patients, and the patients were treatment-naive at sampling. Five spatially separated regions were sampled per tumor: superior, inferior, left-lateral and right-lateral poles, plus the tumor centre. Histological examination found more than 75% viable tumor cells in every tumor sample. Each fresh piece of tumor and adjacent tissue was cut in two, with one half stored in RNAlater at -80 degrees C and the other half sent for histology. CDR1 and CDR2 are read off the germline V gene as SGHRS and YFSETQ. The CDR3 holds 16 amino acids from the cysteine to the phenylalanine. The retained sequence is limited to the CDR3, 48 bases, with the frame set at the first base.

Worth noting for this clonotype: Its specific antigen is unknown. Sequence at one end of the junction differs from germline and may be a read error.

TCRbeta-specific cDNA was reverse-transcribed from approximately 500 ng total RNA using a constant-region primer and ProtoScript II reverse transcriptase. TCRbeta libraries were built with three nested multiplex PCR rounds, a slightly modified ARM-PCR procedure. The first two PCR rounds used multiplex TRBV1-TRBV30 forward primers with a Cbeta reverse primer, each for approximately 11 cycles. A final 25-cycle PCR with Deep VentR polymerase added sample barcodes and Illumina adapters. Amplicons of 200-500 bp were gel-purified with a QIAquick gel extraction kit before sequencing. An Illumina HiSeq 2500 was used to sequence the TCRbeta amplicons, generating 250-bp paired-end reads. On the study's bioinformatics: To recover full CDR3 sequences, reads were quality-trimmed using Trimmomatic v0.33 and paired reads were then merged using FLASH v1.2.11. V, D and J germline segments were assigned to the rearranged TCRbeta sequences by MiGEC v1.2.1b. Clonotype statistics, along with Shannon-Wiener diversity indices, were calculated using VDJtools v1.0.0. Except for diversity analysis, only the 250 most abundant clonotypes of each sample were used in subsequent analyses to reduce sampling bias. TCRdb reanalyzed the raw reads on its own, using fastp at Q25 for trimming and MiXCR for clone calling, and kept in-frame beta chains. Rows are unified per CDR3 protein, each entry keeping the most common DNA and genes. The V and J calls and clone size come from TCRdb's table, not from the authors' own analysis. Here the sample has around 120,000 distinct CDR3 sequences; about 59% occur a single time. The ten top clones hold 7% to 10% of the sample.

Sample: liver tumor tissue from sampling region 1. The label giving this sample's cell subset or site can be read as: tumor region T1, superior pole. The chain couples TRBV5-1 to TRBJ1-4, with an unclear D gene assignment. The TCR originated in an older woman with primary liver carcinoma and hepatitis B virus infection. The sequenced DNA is TGCGCCAGCAGCTTGGGGTCGGCTTCAACTGATGAAAAACTGTTTTTT. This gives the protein CASSLGSASTDEKLFF.